Listed below are T cell receptor beta chains from one sample, sequenced in a study of blood T cell repertoires in COVID-19. Profiling relied on immunoSEQ multiplex PCR, and the TCRdb table lists in-frame clones only, not all of them. The sample records over 55,000 clones, around four fifths being singletons. Sample: peripheral blood. These receptors came from a man aged 45-65 years with active COVID-19. CDR3s include the opening cysteine and the closing phenylalanine or tryptophan. A D gene is named only where the DNA matches it firmly. A row's size may be missing; if present it is once, few, many or a size class.

j_gene,v_gene,d_gene,abundance,CDR3aa,CDR3nt
TRBJ2-7,TRBV19,.,.,CASSMNRVRNEQYF,TGTGCCAGTAGTATGAACAGGGTTCGGAACGAGCAGTACTTC
TRBJ2-2,TRBV7-9,.,.,CASSLAGGNTGELFF,TGTGCCAGCAGCTTAGCCGGAGGGAACACCGGGGAGCTGTTTTTT
TRBJ1-1,TRBV5-5,.,.,CASSFPQNTEAFF,TGTGCCAGCAGCTTTCCACAGAACACTGAAGCTTTCTTT
TRBJ2-7,TRBV6-5,TRBD1,.,CASMETGAPSVEQYF,TGTGCCAGCATGGAGACAGGGGCACCCTCGGTGGAGCAGTACTTC
TRBJ1-5,TRBV6-5,TRBD1,.,CASSLTGVSNQPQHF,TGTGCCAGCAGCCTAACAGGGGTCAGCAATCAGCCCCAGCATTTT
TRBJ1-2,TRBV20-1,.,.,CSASGRDSYGYTF,TGCAGTGCTAGTGGCAGGGACTCTTATGGCTACACCTTC
TRBJ2-7,TRBV7-8,.,.,CASSLRAYEQYF,TGTGCCAGCAGCTTAAGAGCCTACGAGCAGTACTTC
TRBJ1-1,TRBV7-2,.,.,CASSKYNGNTEAFF,TGTGCCAGCAGCAAATACAATGGGAACACTGAAGCTTTCTTT
TRBJ2-5,TRBV3-1/TRBV3-2,TRBD2,.,CASSQGPAGVSETQYF,TGTGCCAGCAGCCAAGGTCCAGCGGGGGTCTCGGAGACCCAGTACTTC
TRBJ2-2,TRBV7-8,.,.,CASSFADSRNTGELFF,TGTGCCAGCAGCTTTGCAGACAGCCGAAACACCGGGGAGCTGTTTTTT
TRBJ2-7,TRBV7-2,.,.,CASSPTSYEQYF,TGTGCCAGCAGCCCGACTAGCTACGAGCAGTACTTC
TRBJ2-3,TRBV5-5,TRBD2,.,CASSPIGTRVADTQYF,TGTGCCAGCAGCCCCATAGGGACTAGGGTAGCAGATACGCAGTATTTT
TRBJ1-2,TRBV27,.,once,CASSFFPRSEVLKPYGYTF,TGTGCCAGCAGTTTTTTCCCCCGTTCTGAGGTTCTAAAACCCTATGGCTACACCTTC
TRBJ2-7,TRBV7-9,.,.,CASSLTDPPHEQYF,TGTGCCAGCAGCTTAACAGACCCGCCCCACGAGCAGTACTTC
TRBJ2-5,TRBV25-1,.,once,CASSEFGRGETQYF,TGTGCCAGCAGTGAGTTCGGGCGGGGAGAGACCCAGTACTTC
TRBJ2-2,TRBV7-3,.,few,CASTKGANTGELFF,TGTGCCAGCACGAAAGGGGCGAACACCGGGGAGCTGTTTTTT
TRBJ2-2,TRBV7-3,.,few,CASSLTPGAGELFF,TGTGCCAGCAGCTTAACGCCGGGAGCCGGGGAGCTGTTTTTT
TRBJ2-7,TRBV27,.,.,CASSLSQVTYEQYF,TGTGCCAGCAGTTTATCTCAGGTTACCTACGAGCAGTACTTC
TRBJ1-5,TRBV5-1,TRBD1,.,CASRTGGEGNQPQHF,TGCGCCAGCAGGACAGGGGGCGAGGGTAATCAGCCCCAGCATTTT
TRBJ1-1,TRBV7-8,TRBD1,.,CASSLADRGSTEAFF,TGTGCCAGCAGCTTAGCGGACAGGGGGTCCACTGAAGCTTTCTTT
TRBJ1-5,TRBV20-1,TRBD1,.,CSASGTGGSTYSNQPQHF,TGCAGTGCTAGTGGGACAGGGGGCTCTACTTATAGCAATCAGCCCCAGCATTTT
TRBJ2-5,TRBV2,TRBD2,.,CASSGNSGGARETQYF,TGTGCCAGCAGTGGAAATAGCGGGGGGGCCCGGGAGACCCAGTACTTC
TRBJ2-2,TRBV10-2,TRBD1,.,CASTSGTGVEAGELFF,TGCGCCAGCACATCCGGGACAGGTGTCGAGGCCGGGGAGCTGTTTTTT
TRBJ2-3,TRBV7-2,.,.,CASSALRADTQYF,TGTGCCAGCAGCGCATTGCGAGCAGATACGCAGTATTTT
TRBJ1-6,TRBV19,.,.,CASSMQRMYNSPLHF,TGTGCCAGTAGTATGCAGCGGATGTATAATTCACCCCTCCACTTT
TRBJ1-2,TRBV2,TRBD1,.,CASSATGPYGYTF,TGTGCCAGCAGTGCGACAGGGCCCTATGGCTACACCTTC
TRBJ1-6,TRBV6-1,TRBD1,few,CASSENLPQGTPLHF,TGTGCCAGCAGTGAAAATCTCCCACAGGGGACACCCCTCCACTTT
TRBJ2-7,TRBV9,TRBD1,few,CASSTGQVNEQYF,TGTGCCAGCAGCACTGGACAGGTCAACGAGCAGTACTTC
TRBJ1-4,TRBV4-1,TRBD1,.,CASSLTGTASEKLFF,TGCGCCAGCAGCCTTACGGGGACAGCTTCCGAAAAACTGTTTTTT
TRBJ1-4,TRBV9,TRBD1,.,CASSVTGAGEKLFF,TGTGCCAGCAGCGTGACAGGGGCAGGTGAAAAACTGTTTTTT
TRBJ1-5,TRBV7-2,TRBD1,few,CASSLMGQGNQPQHF,TGTGCCAGCAGCTTAATGGGACAGGGCAATCAGCCCCAGCATTTT
TRBJ2-1,TRBV6-1,TRBD2,.,CASSERGGGTYNEQFF,TGTGCCAGCAGTGAACGGGGCGGGGGGACTTACAATGAGCAGTTCTTC
TRBJ1-4,TRBV9,.,.,CASSPPTNEKLFF,TGTGCCAGCAGCCCTCCTACTAATGAAAAACTGTTTTTT
TRBJ1-1,TRBV5-1,.,.,CASSSTSTGNTEAFF,TGCGCCAGCAGCTCCACATCGACAGGGAACACTGAAGCTTTCTTT
TRBJ2-7,TRBV20-1,.,many,CSARIFYEQYF,TGCAGTGCTAGAATATTTTACGAGCAGTACTTC
TRBJ1-2,TRBV7-9,.,.,CASSSLGGVGQDYGYTF,TGTGCCAGCAGCTCCCTCGGGGGGGTAGGGCAGGACTATGGCTACACCTTC
TRBJ1-1,TRBV9,TRBD1,.,CASSLGTGLTEAFF,TGTGCCAGCAGCCTAGGGACAGGCCTAACTGAAGCTTTCTTT
TRBJ1-5,TRBV5-1,.,few,CASSLGQSNQPQHF,TGCGCCAGCAGCTTGGGACAGAGCAATCAGCCCCAGCATTTT
TRBJ1-2,TRBV5-1,.,.,CASSLEAGMGGYTF,TGCGCCAGCAGCTTGGAGGCAGGGATGGGTGGCTACACCTTC
TRBJ2-7,TRBV5-1,TRBD2,.,CASSRTGLADSYEQYF,TGCGCCAGCAGCCGAACGGGACTAGCGGACTCCTACGAGCAGTACTTC
TRBJ1-5,TRBV30,.,.,CAWSVSPNQPQHF,TGTGCCTGGAGTGTGAGTCCTAATCAGCCCCAGCATTTT
TRBJ1-6,TRBV19,.,.,CASSLRTDYNSPLHF,TGTGCCAGTAGTTTACGGACAGATTATAATTCACCCCTCCACTTT
TRBJ2-5,TRBV5-5,TRBD2,.,CASSSGLAVRGLQETQYF,TGTGCCAGCAGCTCGGGACTAGCGGTCAGAGGGTTACAAGAGACCCAGTACTTC
TRBJ2-1,TRBV9,.,.,CASSVGLGLSDEQFF,TGTGCCAGCAGCGTAGGCCTGGGCCTTTCGGATGAGCAGTTCTTC
TRBJ1-1,TRBV7-9,.,.,CASSLAGGTPNTEAFF,TGTGCCAGCAGCTTAGCGGGGGGGACACCGAACACTGAAGCTTTCTTT
TRBJ2-7,TRBV5-1,TRBD2,.,CASSLRSVAGRYEQYF,TGCGCCAGCAGCTTGCGGAGCGTAGCGGGCCGCTACGAGCAGTACTTC
TRBJ2-2,TRBV18,.,.,CASSPQGNTGELFF,TGTGCCAGCTCACCTCAGGGTAACACCGGGGAGCTGTTTTTT
TRBJ2-5,TRBV7-3,.,once,CASSLSPQETQYF,TGTGCCAGCAGCCTATCCCCCCAAGAGACCCAGTACTTC
TRBJ2-7,TRBV28,TRBD2,.,CASSLRAGGREQYF,TGTGCCAGCAGTTTACGAGCGGGAGGGAGAGAGCAGTACTTC
TRBJ1-1,TRBV19,TRBD1,.,CASTSGQGRPEAFF,TGTGCCAGTACCTCTGGACAGGGACGGCCTGAAGCTTTCTTT